A selection of T cell receptor beta chains follows, all from one sample in a study of blood T cell repertoires in COVID-19. The data were produced by immunoSEQ multiplex PCR, yet TCRdb's version contains in-frame clones alone and is incomplete. The data contain 200,000 to 300,000 clones, 84% of them singletons. The specimen sequenced was peripheral blood. The receptors shown here come from a man over 45 with acute or convalescent COVID-19. Both conserved end residues are part of each CDR3. The order of the fields is D gene, V gene, clone size, J gene, CDR3 DNA, CDR3 protein. The D gene is left open where the match is weak. Size is omitted from some rows. Given values are once, few, many or a class for expanded clones.

D: .
V: TRBV6-5
size: .
J: TRBJ1-4
DNA: TGTGCCAGCAGTTCGCGGGACGCCCGGCGAGAAAAACTGTTTTTT
CDR3: CASSSRDARREKLFF

D: TRBD1
V: TRBV5-1
size: .
J: TRBJ1-2
DNA: TGCGCCAGCAGCTTGGTGGGACAGGGTATTCGCAGCTATGGCTACACCTTC
CDR3: CASSLVGQGIRSYGYTF

D: .
V: TRBV7-6
size: .
J: TRBJ1-1
DNA: TGTGCCAGCAGCTTAGGGACGGGGGGACTGAACACTGAAGCTTTCTTT
CDR3: CASSLGTGGLNTEAFF

D: .
V: TRBV21-1
size: .
J: TRBJ1-1
DNA: TGTGCCAGCAGCAACGAACCCATTTGGGCGGGACAGGGGATCTTGTATGCTTTCTTT
CDR3: CASSNEPIWAGQGILYAFF

D: TRBD2
V: TRBV3-1/TRBV3-2
size: .
J: TRBJ2-3
DNA: TGTGCCAGCAGCCAAGACCCGGGACTAGCGGGAGGGCCCCCAGATACGCAGTATTTT
CDR3: CASSQDPGLAGGPPDTQYF

D: .
V: TRBV5-1
size: .
J: TRBJ2-1
DNA: TGCGCCAGCAGCCGGGGAGGGGGCAATGAGCAGTTCTTC
CDR3: CASSRGGGNEQFF

D: TRBD1
V: TRBV19
size: .
J: TRBJ1-2
DNA: TGTGCCAGTAGTATTACATGGGACAGGGATGGCGGCTACACCTTC
CDR3: CASSITWDRDGGYTF

D: .
V: TRBV27
size: .
J: TRBJ2-7
DNA: TGTGCCAGCAGTTTAACCCCCCTTTTCTACTCCTACGAGCAGTACTTC
CDR3: CASSLTPLFYSYEQYF

D: .
V: TRBV7-8
size: .
J: TRBJ2-2
DNA: TGTGCCACCAGGAGGGAGCCAACCGGGGAGCTGTTTTTT
CDR3: CATRREPTGELFF

D: .
V: TRBV6-1
size: .
J: TRBJ2-2
DNA: TGTGCCAGCAGTGAAGTCCCGACTAGTGGAAACACCGGGGAGCTGTTTTTT
CDR3: CASSEVPTSGNTGELFF

D: .
V: TRBV12-3/TRBV12-4
size: .
J: TRBJ1-1
DNA: TGTGCCAGCAGTTTAGGCGCCGTTGAAGCTTTCTTT
CDR3: CASSLGAVEAFF

D: .
V: TRBV19
size: .
J: TRBJ2-1
DNA: TGTGCCAGTAGTCCAGACAGGGAGGCCTACAATGAGCAGTTCTTC
CDR3: CASSPDREAYNEQFF

D: .
V: TRBV4-2
size: .
J: TRBJ2-7
DNA: TGTGCCAGCAGCCAAACACGCGGGATGTCCTACGAGCAGTACTTC
CDR3: CASSQTRGMSYEQYF

D: .
V: TRBV12-5
size: .
J: TRBJ2-3
DNA: TGTGCTAGTGGCTCACGGAGGTTTAATTCAGATACGCAGTATTTT
CDR3: CASGSRRFNSDTQYF

D: TRBD2
V: TRBV24-1
size: few
J: TRBJ2-3
DNA: TGTGCCACCAGTGATCCAACTAGCGGTTCTAGCACAGATACGCAGTATTTT
CDR3: CATSDPTSGSSTDTQYF

D: .
V: TRBV10-1
size: .
J: TRBJ2-3
DNA: TGCGCCAGCAGTGACCCTAGCGACTTCACAGATACGCAGTATTTT
CDR3: CASSDPSDFTDTQYF

D: TRBD2
V: TRBV7-6
size: .
J: TRBJ2-1
DNA: TGTGCCAGCAGCCGACTAGCGGGAGGGGGGGGATACAATGAGCAGTTCTTC
CDR3: CASSRLAGGGGYNEQFF

D: .
V: TRBV6-5
size: .
J: TRBJ1-1
DNA: TGTGCCAGCAGTTACTCCAGGCGAGTAATGAACACTGAAGCTTTCTTT
CDR3: CASSYSRRVMNTEAFF

D: TRBD2
V: TRBV7-9
size: few
J: TRBJ2-1
DNA: TGTGCCAGCAGCTTAAGCGCTAGCGGGGGAGACAATGAGCAGTTCTTC
CDR3: CASSLSASGGDNEQFF

D: TRBD1
V: TRBV5-4
size: .
J: TRBJ1-1
DNA: TGTGCCAGCAGCCCGGACAGGGGGCGAGGTTACACTGAAGCTTTCTTT
CDR3: CASSPDRGRGYTEAFF

D: TRBD1
V: TRBV15
size: .
J: TRBJ1-2
DNA: TGTGCCACCAGCAGAGTTCAGGGGGATATTCGGTATGGCTACACCTTC
CDR3: CATSRVQGDIRYGYTF

D: .
V: TRBV19
size: .
J: TRBJ2-7
DNA: TGTGCCAGTAGCCTTAGCTTGATAACCTACGAGCAGTACTTC
CDR3: CASSLSLITYEQYF

D: TRBD1
V: TRBV3-1/TRBV3-2
size: .
J: TRBJ1-2
DNA: TGTGCCAGCAGCCTTGACAGGGGGCTGAACACCTTC
CDR3: CASSLDRGLNTF

D: .
V: TRBV5-4
size: .
J: TRBJ1-4
DNA: TGTGCCAGCAGCTTTGGGGGCCGGGCGATTCTTAATGAAAAACTGTTTTTT
CDR3: CASSFGGRAILNEKLFF

D: TRBD2
V: TRBV11-3
size: .
J: TRBJ2-2
DNA: TGTGCCAGCACCCTAAGACTAGCGGACACCGGGGAGCTGTTTTTT
CDR3: CASTLRLADTGELFF

D: TRBD1
V: TRBV18
size: .
J: TRBJ1-4
DNA: TGTGCCAGCTCCCAAAACCGACAGGGGAGAAATGAAAAACTGTTTTTT
CDR3: CASSQNRQGRNEKLFF

D: TRBD1
V: TRBV6-4
size: .
J: TRBJ2-1
DNA: TGTGCCAGCAGTGACTCGAAGGGGGCTGGCAACAATGAGCAGTTCTTC
CDR3: CASSDSKGAGNNEQFF

D: .
V: TRBV18
size: .
J: TRBJ2-1
DNA: TGTGCCAGCTCACCACCGGGGGGGCCGGTTAGAAAGCAGTTCTTC
CDR3: CASSPPGGPVRKQFF

D: .
V: TRBV2
size: .
J: TRBJ2-7
DNA: TGTGCCAGCAGTGGTCTAGTTGAGGACGAGCAGTACTTC
CDR3: CASSGLVEDEQYF

D: TRBD1
V: TRBV2
size: .
J: TRBJ1-2
DNA: TGTGCCAGCATAGAGGACAGGGGGGAGTACACCTTC
CDR3: CASIEDRGEYTF

D: .
V: TRBV10-3
size: .
J: TRBJ2-5
DNA: TGTGCCATCGGACTGGAGACCCAGTACTTC
CDR3: CAIGLETQYF

D: TRBD2
V: TRBV19
size: .
J: TRBJ2-2
DNA: TGTGCCAGTAGGCGGGGGACCTCGAACACCGGGGAGCTGTTTTTT
CDR3: CASRRGTSNTGELFF

D: TRBD2
V: TRBV9
size: .
J: TRBJ2-5
DNA: TGTGCCAGCAGCGAGGGCGGGGGGACCCAGTACTTC
CDR3: CASSEGGGTQYF

D: TRBD2
V: TRBV10-1
size: .
J: TRBJ2-1
DNA: TGCGCCAGCAGTGAGAACCTAGCGGCCTACAATGAGCAGTTCTTC
CDR3: CASSENLAAYNEQFF

D: TRBD1
V: TRBV3-1/TRBV3-2
size: .
J: TRBJ2-7
DNA: TGTGCCAGCAGCCAAGGACAGGGTCTTGGTAGCGTGGGGGCCCCGCAGTACTTC
CDR3: CASSQGQGLGSVGAPQYF

D: .
V: TRBV6-5
size: .
J: TRBJ1-5
DNA: TGTGCCAGCAGGGGAGAAGGCAATCAGCCCCAGCATTTT
CDR3: CASRGEGNQPQHF

D: TRBD1
V: TRBV10-3
size: .
J: TRBJ1-2
DNA: TGTGCCATCAGTGACTCCGGGACAGGGGAGGTTGGCTACACCTTC
CDR3: CAISDSGTGEVGYTF

D: .
V: TRBV3-1/TRBV3-2
size: .
J: TRBJ2-3
DNA: TGTGCCAGCAGCCAGGTAGCAGTCACAGATACGCAGTATTTT
CDR3: CASSQVAVTDTQYF

D: .
V: TRBV2
size: once
J: TRBJ1-3
DNA: TGTGCCAGCAGTGCAGTCTCTGGAAACACCATATATTTT
CDR3: CASSAVSGNTIYF

D: .
V: TRBV30
size: .
J: TRBJ1-1
DNA: TGTGCCTGTAGGGGACTGACGAACACTGAAGCTTTCTTT
CDR3: CACRGLTNTEAFF

D: .
V: TRBV6-5
size: .
J: TRBJ1-2
DNA: TGTGCCAGCACCCCAACAGGGTATGGCTACACCTTC
CDR3: CASTPTGYGYTF

D: .
V: TRBV6-6
size: .
J: TRBJ1-2
DNA: TGTGCCAGCAGTAACCGCGGGACTTTGCACTATGGCTACACCTTC
CDR3: CASSNRGTLHYGYTF

D: .
V: TRBV10-3
size: .
J: TRBJ1-6
DNA: TGTGCCATCAGTGAAGATCAGGGGTACGGTTCACCCCTCCACTTT
CDR3: CAISEDQGYGSPLHF

D: TRBD1
V: TRBV19
size: .
J: TRBJ1-1
DNA: TGTGCCAGTAGCCGGGACAGCAGTATGAACACTGAAGCTTTCTTT
CDR3: CASSRDSSMNTEAFF

D: .
V: TRBV29-1
size: few
J: TRBJ2-6
DNA: TGCAGCGTTGGGGCGCAAGGGGCCAACGTCCTGACTTTC
CDR3: CSVGAQGANVLTF

D: .
V: TRBV19
size: .
J: TRBJ2-5
DNA: TGTGCCAGTACCCCTCCAGGGGCGACAAGAGAGACCCAGTACTTC
CDR3: CASTPPGATRETQYF

D: TRBD2
V: TRBV2
size: .
J: TRBJ2-3
DNA: TGTGCCAGTGTTAGCGGGATCAGCACAGATACGCAGTATTTT
CDR3: CASVSGISTDTQYF

D: TRBD1
V: TRBV19
size: .
J: TRBJ1-1
DNA: TGTGCCAGTAGTATTGGGACAGGGTCAAACACTGAAGCTTTCTTT
CDR3: CASSIGTGSNTEAFF

D: .
V: TRBV6-4
size: .
J: TRBJ2-1
DNA: TGTGCCAGCAGTCCCCGGGTCTCAAGCTCCTACAATGAGCAGTTCTTC
CDR3: CASSPRVSSSYNEQFF

D: TRBD1
V: TRBV19
size: .
J: TRBJ1-1
DNA: TGTGCCAGTAGTACAAGACAGGGCGGGAACACTGAAGCTTTCTTT
CDR3: CASSTRQGGNTEAFF